The clone carrying this TCR beta chain came up once. The CDR3 extends over 14 amino acids. V lost 8 bases, J lost 4 bases, and 17 bases lay in between. Germline CDR1 and CDR2: MDHEN and SYDVKM. The repertoire was sequenced with immunoSEQ multiplex PCR; TCRdb's copy has only in-frame clones and lacks some. The sample has some 200,000 clones; roughly 94% are singletons. The record originates from a study of control samples from healthy donors and cancer patients. Sample: blood. This chain links TRBV28 with TRBJ1-1; the D is unclear. The TCR was taken from a man aged 45 to 65 in good health. This chain's CDR3 is CASYIRGQVTEAFF. The DNA of the CDR3 is TGTGCCAGCTATATTCGAGGCCAAGTCACTGAAGCTTTCTTT.